This T cell receptor beta chain was sequenced during a study of response to subunit inactivated influenza vaccine. Losses at the gene ends were 7 bases for V and 8 bases for J; bases not matched to a gene: 8. This CDR3 has 14 residues. Germline loops: CDR1 MDHEN, CDR2 SYDVKM. MiXCR, applied by TCRdb to the RT-PCR reads, yields one record per CDR3 protein. The sample includes more than 250,000 distinct CDR3 sequences, roughly a fifth of them seen just once. This clonotype came up a few times. The rearrangement joins TRBV28 to TRBJ1-2, with 12 bases lining up with TRBD1. The source is a man aged 45-69 years who received an inactivated influenza vaccine. Sequences were derived from PBMCs from blood, sampled 21 months after vaccination. CDR3 loop: CASTITGTGGGYTF. In DNA, the CDR3 is TGTGCCAGCACCATCACCGGGACAGGGGGCGGCTACACCTTC.